Shown below are 28 T cell receptor beta chains from a single sample sequenced in a study of T-cell reconstitution after alpha-beta-depleted transplantation in children listed by TCRdb under 2016. Libraries were prepared through PCR. TCRdb names Illumina HiSeq 2500 as the instrument used. Molecular barcoding was employed in the preparation of TCR libraries, with unique molecular identifiers being used to normalize TCRbeta repertoire quantification. The raw public data were reprocessed by TCRdb itself: fastp quality trimming at Q25, MiXCR clonotype calling, in-frame beta chains only. Rows with a matching CDR3 protein are joined into one entry that keeps the most common DNA and genes. The sample table shows fewer than 500,000 distinct CDR3 sequences, and around two fifths are seen once. The ten biggest clones cover 27% of the sample. This sample's treatment or condition label indicates: allogeneic hematopoietic cell transplantation with graft depleted of TCRalphabeta T cells and CD19 B cells.

The sample here was PBMCs, taken before TCRalphabeta/CD19-depleted stem cell transplant. The receptors originated from a girl aged 2 to 9 with aplastic anemia, due to receive a stem cell transplant.

This clonotype was counted between two and nine times. This sequence joins TRBV5-6 and TRBJ2-1; TRBD1 matches 10 bases. Germline-derived CDR1 and CDR2 are SGHDT and YYEEEE. V lost 5 bases and J lost 7; bases outside the gene matches: 3. There are 13 residues in the CDR3. The CDR3 reads CASRDRGWNEQFF. As DNA, the CDR3 is TGTGCCAGCAGGGACAGGGGGTGGAATGAGCAGTTCTTC.

This chain connects TRBV5-1 to TRBJ1-1; D possibly corresponds to TRBD1 (5 bases). CDR1 SGHRS and CDR2 YFSETQ come from the germline V gene. V lost 0 bases and J lost 5, with 11 bases in between. The CDR3 length is 14 residues. The CDR3 here is CASSLAGERTEAFF. Written as DNA, the CDR3 is TGCGCCAGCAGCTTGGCGGGGGAAAGGACTGAAGCTTTCTTT.

This rearrangement joins TRBV28 to TRBJ2-3; perhaps TRBD2 as D (5 bases). CDR3 size: 15 residues. Germline-derived CDR1 and CDR2 are MDHEN and SYDVKM. The V end lost 7 bases, the J end lost 3 bases, and 17 bases lay between the germline ends. The CDR3 region has the DNA TGTGCCAGCACGACCCCCAGCGGAGGAACAGATACGCAGTATTTT. The encoded protein is CASTTPSGGTDTQYF.

Here the CDR3 reads CASSAARGRETQYF. CDR3 in DNA: TGTGCCAGCAGTGCCGCGCGGGGTCGAGAGACCCAGTACTTC. The chain carries TRBV2 and TRBJ2-5, with D tentatively TRBD2 (6 bases). Germline-derived CDR1 and CDR2 are SNHLY and FYNNEI. The CDR3 is made up of 14 amino acids. Trimming removed 4 bases at V and 4 bases at J, with 13 bases between.

The CDR3 DNA reads TGTGCCAGCAGTCCAGGAGTGAGGGAAGAGACCCAGTACTTC. Amino acid sequence: CASSPGVREETQYF. This chain uses TRBV6-1 with TRBJ2-5; a weak D match, TRBD2 (5 bases). V shed 5 bases and J shed 3 bases, with 13 bases lying between them. Germline V gives CDR1 MNHNS, CDR2 SASEGT. This CDR3 has 14 amino acids.

The chain has TRBV9 and TRBJ2-7; 7 nucleotides agree with TRBD1. The CDR3 sequence is 15 residues long. After removal of 3 bases from V and 0 bases from J, the junction contained 6 bases not matched to a gene. The V gene's germline CDR1 is SGDLS and CDR2 YYNGEE. Here the CDR3 reads CASSEGDSRSYEQYF. The CDR3 nucleotides read TGTGCCAGCAGCGAGGGGGACAGTCGCTCCTACGAGCAGTACTTC.

The CDR3 loop is CASSYRASHQYF. The CDR3 DNA reads as TGTGCCAGCAGTTACCGCGCAAGCCATCAGTATTTT. This chain connects TRBV6-2 or TRBV6-3 to TRBJ2-3, with no clear D. In germline, CDR1 is MNHEY, CDR2 SVGEGT. The germline V and J ends were trimmed by 2 bases and 12 bases, with 12 bases remaining between them. The CDR3 totals 12 residues.

In nucleotides, the CDR3 is TGTGCCAGCTCTGGGGGAGGGAGCGAGCAGTACTTC. Protein product: CASSGGGSEQYF. The V call is TRBV9, the J call TRBJ2-7; the match to TRBD2 covers 7 bases. Losses at the gene ends were 7 bases for V and 6 bases for J; bases not matched to a gene: 7. Germline CDR1 and CDR2: SGDLS and YYNGEE. The CDR3 totals 12 residues. Variable domain in full (rest from reference TRBV9 and TRBJ2-7): DSGVTQTPKHLITATGQRVTLRCSPRSGDLSVYWYQQSLDQGLQFLIQYYNGEERAKGNILERFSAQQFPDLHSELNLSSLELGDSALYFCASSGGGSEQYFGPGTRLTVT.

Only a few counts were recorded for this clonotype. The chain uses TRBV19 and TRBJ1-2; TRBD1 agrees at 10 bases. This CDR3 has 14 residues. With 11 bases clipped from V and 5 bases from J, the junction kept 11 bases outside the gene matches. Germline values: CDR1 LNHDA, CDR2 SQIVND (reference sequence). DNA of the CDR3: TGTGCCGCACATCGCGGGACAGGGGATTATGGCTACACCTTC. Translating it yields CAAHRGTGDYGYTF. Variable domain in full (rest from reference TRBV19 and TRBJ1-2): DGGITQSPKYLFRKEGQNVTLSCEQNLNHDAMYWYRQDPGQGLRLIYYSQIVNDFQKGDIAEGYSVSREKKESFPLTVTSAQKNPTAFYLCAAHRGTGDYGYTFGSGTRLTVV.

The chain is built from TRBV20-1 and TRBJ2-2; 10 bases agree with TRBD2. CDR1 is DFQATT and CDR2 is SNEGSKA in the germline V gene (reference sequence). V was pared by 6 bases and J by 4 bases, with 14 bases of the junction left unmatched. The CDR3 runs 17 residues. CDR3 sequence reads: CSAVSRTSGFSTGELFF. CDR3 DNA sequence: TGCAGTGCCGTTTCGAGGACTAGCGGATTTAGCACCGGGGAGCTGTTTTTT.

The V call is TRBV20-1, the J call TRBJ1-1; D is unresolved. The germline V gene has CDR1 DFQATT and CDR2 SNEGSKA (reference sequence). The CDR3 length is 13 residues. Trimming removed 2 bases from V and 5 bases from J, with 12 bases in between. Written as DNA, the CDR3 is TGCAGTGCTAGAAGCCGGGTGTGGACTGAAGCTTTCTTT. Its translation: CSARSRVWTEAFF.

The CDR3 here is CASSLLLGYQETQYF. The CDR3 DNA is TGTGCCAGCAGTTTGCTACTCGGGTACCAAGAGACCCAGTACTTC. V is TRBV12-3 or TRBV12-4 and J is TRBJ2-5; D uncertain. The CDR3 has 15 amino acids. V gave up 3 bases and J gave up 0 bases, with 11 bases separating them.

This clonotype was found a few times. Here the CDR3 reads CASSEVWAGGDYNEQFF. The CDR3 DNA reads as TGTGCCAGCAGTGAAGTATGGGCGGGAGGGGACTACAATGAGCAGTTCTTC. The V gene is TRBV6-4, the J gene TRBJ2-1; 9 bases are a match to TRBD2. From germline, CDR1 is MRHNA and CDR2 SNTAGT. The trim removed 3 bases at V and 3 bases at J, leaving 9 bases unmatched. The CDR3 has 17 amino acids.

This clonotype has more than one count but fewer than ten. This chain joins TRBV7-9 and TRBJ2-1; either TRBD1 or TRBD2 may supply D (5 bases each). Germline V gene data show CDR1 as SEHNR and CDR2 as FQNEAQ (reference sequence). The length of the CDR3 is 13 residues. The germline V and J ends were trimmed by 11 bases and 0 bases, with 11 bases remaining between them. The DNA for the CDR3 is TGTGCCGGGGGATTAAGCTCCTACAATGAGCAGTTCTTC. Residues: CAGGLSSYNEQFF. Combining the CDR3 with reference TRBV7-9 and TRBJ2-1 gives the whole variable domain DTGVSQNPRHKITKRGQNVTFRCDPISEHNRLYWYRQTLGQGPEFLTYFQNEAQLEKSRLLSDRFSAERPKGSFSTLEIQRTEQGDSAMYLCAGGLSSYNEQFFGPGTRLTVL.

The genes are TRBV20-1 and TRBJ1-5; tentative D call: TRBD1 (6 bases). CDR3 length: 17 residues. Trimming removed 5 bases at V and 5 bases at J, with 25 bases between. Germline V CDR1 and CDR2: DFQATT, SNEGSKA (reference sequence). CDR3 bases: TGCAGTGCTGAACCCATCCCCTCGACAGGAGACCATCAGCCCCAGCATTTT. Its translation: CSAEPIPSTGDHQPQHF.

The rearrangement joins TRBV5-8 to TRBJ2-7, with 8 bases that match TRBD1. The CDR3 covers 14 residues. Losses at the gene ends were 2 bases for V and 7 bases for J; bases not matched to a gene: 8. Per germline, CDR1 SGHTS and CDR2 YDEGEE. DNA of the CDR3: TGTGCCAGCAGCTTCTTCCAGGGGGCGCATGAGCAGTACTTC. Translating it yields CASSFFQGAHEQYF.

The genes are TRBV6-1 and TRBJ2-7, with D perhaps given as TRBD1 or TRBD2 (5 bases each). Germline CDR1 reads MNHNS; CDR2 reads SASEGT. This CDR3 spans 15 amino acids. With 7 bases removed from V and 8 bases from J, the gap between germline ends came to 24 bases. Written as DNA, the CDR3 is TGTGCCAGCACTCCTCAGGGTCTGGGGAGCCGGAAGCAGTACTTC. This encodes CASTPQGLGSRKQYF.

J is TRBJ2-7 and V is TRBV9; D is perhaps TRBD2 (6 bases). Germline values: CDR1 SGDLS, CDR2 YYNGEE. This CDR3 is 13 amino acids long. Trimming took off 4 bases at V and 5 bases at J, with 13 bases between the two ends. The CDR3 DNA is TGTGCCAGCAGCCCCGGTTGGGGGGACGAGCAGTACTTC. Translation gives CASSPGWGDEQYF.

This clonotype was counted a single time. The chain uses TRBV5-1 and TRBJ2-3, with D unclear. Germline V gene lookup returns CDR1 SGHRS and CDR2 YFSETQ. The CDR3 is 14 residues long. V was pared by 1 base and J by 2 bases, with 8 bases between. The CDR3 loop reads CASSLFSVTDTQYF. The CDR3 nucleotides are TGCGCCAGCAGCTTGTTCAGCGTCACAGATACGCAGTATTTT.

Regarding this clonotype: A much larger clone differs by one base, so this may be a read error. The chain has TRBV7-2 and TRBJ2-2; D may be TRBD2 (5 bases). The CDR3 has 14 residues. From germline, CDR1 is SGHTA and CDR2 FQGNSA. The CDR3 nucleotides read TGTGCCAGCAGCTTCTCCTTGAACACCGGGGAGCAGTTTTTT. The encoded protein is CASSFSLNTGEQFF.

The chain carries TRBV7-6 and TRBJ2-6, with D possibly being TRBD1 (6 bases). This CDR3 spans 18 amino acids. Germline CDR1 and CDR2: SGHVS and FNYEAQ. V lost 7 bases and J 0 bases, leaving 19 bases between the germline ends. The CDR3 coding sequence is TGTGCCAGCAAGCAAGGCAGGGGCCCCCCCTCTGGGGCCAACGTCCTGACTTTC. Its translation is CASKQGRGPPSGANVLTF.

The chain is built from TRBV27 and TRBJ2-2, with 10 bases identical to TRBD2. The V gene end was trimmed by 5 bases and the J gene end by 7 bases; junction bases not matched to a gene: 4. The germline gives CDR1 MNHEY, CDR2 SMNVEV (reference sequence). CDR3 size: 14 residues. This CDR3 is CASSPRTSGGELFF. The CDR3 DNA follows: TGTGCCAGCAGTCCGCGGACTAGCGGCGGGGAGCTGTTTTTT.

The chain recombines TRBV6-1 with TRBJ1-6; a possible D gene is TRBD1 (6 bases). This CDR3 is built from 15 residues. CDR1 and CDR2 from the germline V gene are MNHNS and SASEGT. Trimming stripped 3 bases from V and 9 bases from J, with 15 bases between. CDR3 protein: CASSEGHPWGSPLHF. The CDR3 bases are TGTGCCAGCAGTGAGGGACATCCATGGGGTTCACCCCTCCACTTT.

J is TRBJ2-5 and V is TRBV20-1; TRBD2 matches at 8 bases. V shed 5 bases and J 1 base; nucleotides not matched to a gene: 3. This CDR3 comprises 13 residues. Germline V gives CDR1 DFQATT, CDR2 SNEGSKA (reference sequence). The CDR3 region is CSAGLAVQETQYF. In nucleotides, the CDR3 is TGCAGTGCTGGACTAGCAGTCCAAGAGACCCAGTACTTC.

On this clonotype: A much larger clone is a single base away; this may be a read error. No conserved phenylalanine or tryptophan ends this CDR3, so it is likely a read error. J is TRBJ2-5 and V is TRBV10-3, with a possible D match to TRBD1 (6 bases). Germline loops: CDR1 ENHRY, CDR2 SYGVKD. The CDR3 spans 13 residues. V gave up 6 bases and J gave up 1 base, with 9 bases separating them. CDR3 protein: CAIRDRSQETQYI. In DNA, the CDR3 is TGTGCCATCAGGGACAGAAGCCAAGAGACCCAGTACATC.

The J gene is TRBJ2-7, the V gene TRBV28; perhaps TRBD2 as D (6 bases). Trimming left V 6 bases short and J 3 bases short, with 15 bases between. From germline, CDR1 is MDHEN and CDR2 SYDVKM. The CDR3 length is 14 residues. The CDR3 DNA is TGTGCCAGCAGAATACAGGAGGGTTACTACGAGCAGTACTTC. Translating gives CASRIQEGYYEQYF.

The chain uses TRBV7-9 and TRBJ2-3; TRBD1 might be the D (6 bases). The CDR3 extends over 16 amino acids. The germline V gene has CDR1 SEHNR and CDR2 FQNEAQ (reference sequence). Trimming cost V 1 base and J 1 base, with 12 bases left between them. In DNA form, the CDR3 reads TGTGCCAGCAGCTTAGGGCAGGGGACGGGCACAGATACGCAGTATTTT. It yields the protein CASSLGQGTGTDTQYF.

The table lists this clonotype with many counts. The V call is TRBV6-6, the J call TRBJ1-1; D gene unclear. Between the trimmed V and J ends, which lost 6 bases and 11 bases, there was a span of 7 bases. Germline V gene data show CDR1 as MNHNY and CDR2 as SVGAGI (reference sequence). This CDR3 is 9 amino acids long. For the CDR3, the DNA is TGTGCCAGCAGCCCTGGGGCTTTCTTT. Its protein product is CASSPGAFF.